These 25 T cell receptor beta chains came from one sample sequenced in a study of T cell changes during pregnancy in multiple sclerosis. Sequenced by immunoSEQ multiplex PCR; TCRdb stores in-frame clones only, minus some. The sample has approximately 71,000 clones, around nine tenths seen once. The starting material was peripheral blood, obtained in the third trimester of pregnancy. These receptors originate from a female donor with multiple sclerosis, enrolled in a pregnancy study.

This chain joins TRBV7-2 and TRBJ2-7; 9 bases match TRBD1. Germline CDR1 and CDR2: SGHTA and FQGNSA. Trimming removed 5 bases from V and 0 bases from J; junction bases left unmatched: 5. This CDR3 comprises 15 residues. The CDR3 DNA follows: TGTGCCAGCAGCCGAGCGACAGGGGGCTCCTACGAGCAGTACTTC. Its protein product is CASSRATGGSYEQYF.

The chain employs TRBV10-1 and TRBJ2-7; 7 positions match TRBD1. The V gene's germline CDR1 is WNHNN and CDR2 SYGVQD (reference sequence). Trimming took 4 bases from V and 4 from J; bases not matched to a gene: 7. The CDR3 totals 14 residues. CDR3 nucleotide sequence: TGCGCCAGCAGTGCCGGGACAGTGGCGTACGAGCAGTACTTC. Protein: CASSAGTVAYEQYF.

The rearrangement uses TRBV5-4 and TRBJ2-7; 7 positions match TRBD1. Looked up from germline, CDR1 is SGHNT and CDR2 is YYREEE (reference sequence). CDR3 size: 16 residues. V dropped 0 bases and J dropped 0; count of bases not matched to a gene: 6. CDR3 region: CASSLGQGSSSYEQYF. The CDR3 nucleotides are TGTGCCAGCAGCTTGGGACAGGGATCGAGCTCCTACGAGCAGTACTTC. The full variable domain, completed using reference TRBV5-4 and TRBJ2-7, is ETGVTQSPTHLIKTRGQQVTLRCSSQSGHNTVSWYQQALGQGPQFIFQYYREEENGRGNFPPRFSGLQFPNYSSELNVNALELDDSALYLCASSLGQGSSSYEQYFGPGTRLTVT.

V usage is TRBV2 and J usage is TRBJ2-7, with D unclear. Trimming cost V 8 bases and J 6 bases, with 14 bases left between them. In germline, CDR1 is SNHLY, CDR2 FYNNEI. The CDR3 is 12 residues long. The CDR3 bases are TGTGCCAGCCTAGGCGGTGTTTCCGAGCAGTACTTC. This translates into CASLGGVSEQYF.

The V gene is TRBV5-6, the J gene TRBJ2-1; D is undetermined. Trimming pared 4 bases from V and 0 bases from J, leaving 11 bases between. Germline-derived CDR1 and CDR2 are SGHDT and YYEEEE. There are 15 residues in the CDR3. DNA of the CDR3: TGTGCCAGCAGCGACGGCGGTAGCTCCTACAATGAGCAGTTCTTC. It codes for CASSDGGSSYNEQFF.

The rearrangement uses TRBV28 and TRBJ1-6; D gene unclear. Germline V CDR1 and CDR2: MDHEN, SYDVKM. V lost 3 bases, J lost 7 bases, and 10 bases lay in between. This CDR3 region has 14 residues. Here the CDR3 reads CASSLGSKNSPLHF. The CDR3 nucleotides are TGTGCCAGCAGTTTGGGCAGCAAAAATTCACCCCTCCACTTT.

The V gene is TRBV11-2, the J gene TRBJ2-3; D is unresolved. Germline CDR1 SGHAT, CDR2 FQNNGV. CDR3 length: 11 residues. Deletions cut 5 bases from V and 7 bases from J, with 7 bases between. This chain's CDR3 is CASSVQNTQYF. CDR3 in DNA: TGTGCCAGCAGCGTACAGAATACGCAGTATTTT. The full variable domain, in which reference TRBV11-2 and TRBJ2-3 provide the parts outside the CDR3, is EAGVAQSPRYKIIEKRQSVAFWCNPISGHATLYWYQQILGQGPKLLIQFQNNGVVDDSQLPKDRFSAERLKGVDSTLKIQPAKLEDSAVYLCASSVQNTQYFGPGTRLTVL.

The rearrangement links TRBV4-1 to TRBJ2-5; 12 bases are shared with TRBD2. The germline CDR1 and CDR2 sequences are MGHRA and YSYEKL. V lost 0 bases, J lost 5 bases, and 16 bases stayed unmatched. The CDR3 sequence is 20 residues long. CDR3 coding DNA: TGCGCCAGCAGCCAAGATTTTTCGTCTAGCGGGAGGGCTGTGGCCGAGACCCAGTACTTC. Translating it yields CASSQDFSSSGRAVAETQYF.

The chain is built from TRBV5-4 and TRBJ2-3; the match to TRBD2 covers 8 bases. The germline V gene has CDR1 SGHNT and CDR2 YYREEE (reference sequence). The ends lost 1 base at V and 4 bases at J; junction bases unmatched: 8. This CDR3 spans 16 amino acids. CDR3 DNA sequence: TGTGCCAGCAGCTTGTTAGCTAGCGGGCCCGCAGATACGCAGTATTTT. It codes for CASSLLASGPADTQYF.

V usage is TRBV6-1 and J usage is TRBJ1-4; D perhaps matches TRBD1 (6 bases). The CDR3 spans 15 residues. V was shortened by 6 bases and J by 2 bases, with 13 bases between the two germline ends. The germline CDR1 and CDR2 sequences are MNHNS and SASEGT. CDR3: CASRPNRVTNEKLFF. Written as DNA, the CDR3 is TGTGCCAGCAGACCAAACAGGGTTACTAATGAAAAACTGTTTTTT.

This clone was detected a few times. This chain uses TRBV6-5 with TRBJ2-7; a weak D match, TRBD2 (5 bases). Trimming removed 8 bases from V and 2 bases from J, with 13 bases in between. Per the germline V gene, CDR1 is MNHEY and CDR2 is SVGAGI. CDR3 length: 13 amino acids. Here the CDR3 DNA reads TGTGCCAGCTCGGGCGGGCTTACCTACGAGCAGTACTTC. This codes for CASSGGLTYEQYF.

The CDR3 reads CASSSTVMNTEAFF. In nucleotides, the CDR3 is TGCGCCAGCAGCTCGACAGTCATGAACACTGAAGCTTTCTTT. The chain couples TRBV5-1 to TRBJ1-1; D is possibly TRBD1 (5 bases). The CDR3 runs to 14 residues. V gave up 3 bases and J gave up 0 bases, with 9 bases separating them. Germline lookup yields CDR1 SGHRS and CDR2 YFSETQ.

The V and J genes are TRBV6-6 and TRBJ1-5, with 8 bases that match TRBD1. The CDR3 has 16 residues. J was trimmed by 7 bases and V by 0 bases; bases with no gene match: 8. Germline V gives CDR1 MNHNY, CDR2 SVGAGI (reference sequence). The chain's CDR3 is CASSYSPDRGRQPQHF. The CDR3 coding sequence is TGTGCCAGCAGTTACTCGCCTGACAGGGGCAGACAGCCCCAGCATTTT.

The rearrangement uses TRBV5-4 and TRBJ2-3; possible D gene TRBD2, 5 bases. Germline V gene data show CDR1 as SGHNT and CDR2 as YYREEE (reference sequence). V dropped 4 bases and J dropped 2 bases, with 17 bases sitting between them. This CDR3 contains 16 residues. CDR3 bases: TGTGCCAGCAGCCCGGGCACGAGCGGATACACAGATACGCAGTATTTT. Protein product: CASSPGTSGYTDTQYF.

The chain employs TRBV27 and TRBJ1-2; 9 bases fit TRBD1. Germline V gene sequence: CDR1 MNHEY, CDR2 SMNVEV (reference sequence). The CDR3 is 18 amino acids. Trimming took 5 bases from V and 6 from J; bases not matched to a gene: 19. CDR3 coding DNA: TGTGCCAGCAGTAGGTGGACATGGTATGGGACAGGGAGGGATGGCTACACCTTC. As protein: CASSRWTWYGTGRDGYTF.

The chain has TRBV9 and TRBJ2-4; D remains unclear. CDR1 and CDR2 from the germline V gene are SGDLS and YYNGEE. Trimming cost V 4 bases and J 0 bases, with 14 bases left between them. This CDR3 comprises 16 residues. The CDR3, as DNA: TGTGCCAGCAGCCCCGAGGTTCGGGTAGCCAAAAACATTCAGTACTTC. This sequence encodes CASSPEVRVAKNIQYF.

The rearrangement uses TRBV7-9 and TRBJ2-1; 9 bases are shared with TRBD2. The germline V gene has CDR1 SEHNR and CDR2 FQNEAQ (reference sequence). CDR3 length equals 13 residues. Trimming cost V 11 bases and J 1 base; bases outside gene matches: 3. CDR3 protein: CAGGLASYNEQFF. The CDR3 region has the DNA TGTGCCGGGGGACTAGCTTCCTACAATGAGCAGTTCTTC.

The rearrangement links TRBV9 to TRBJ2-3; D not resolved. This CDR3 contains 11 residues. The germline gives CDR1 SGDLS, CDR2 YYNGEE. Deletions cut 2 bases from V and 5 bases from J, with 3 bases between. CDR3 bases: TGTGCCAGCAGCGTTCTAGATACGCAGTATTTT. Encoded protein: CASSVLDTQYF.

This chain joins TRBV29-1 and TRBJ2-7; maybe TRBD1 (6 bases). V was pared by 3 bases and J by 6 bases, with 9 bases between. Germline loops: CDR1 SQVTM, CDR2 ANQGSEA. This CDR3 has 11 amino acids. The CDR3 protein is CSVDAGVEQYF. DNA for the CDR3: TGCAGCGTTGATGCAGGGGTCGAGCAGTACTTC.

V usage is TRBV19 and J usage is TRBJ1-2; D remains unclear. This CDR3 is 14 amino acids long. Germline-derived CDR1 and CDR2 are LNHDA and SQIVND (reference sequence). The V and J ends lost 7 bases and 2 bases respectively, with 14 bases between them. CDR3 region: CASTKKERNYGYTF. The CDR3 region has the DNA TGTGCCAGTACCAAAAAAGAACGGAACTATGGCTACACCTTC.

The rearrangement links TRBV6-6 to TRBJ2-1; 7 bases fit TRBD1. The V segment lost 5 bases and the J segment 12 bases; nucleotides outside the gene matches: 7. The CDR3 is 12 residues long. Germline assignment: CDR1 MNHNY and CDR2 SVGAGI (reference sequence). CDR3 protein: CASSVAQGRQFF. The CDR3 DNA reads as TGTGCCAGCAGTGTCGCACAGGGGAGGCAGTTCTTC.

CDR3 DNA sequence: TGTGCCAGCAGCCCCTACTCTGCTGGGGCCAACGTCCTGACTTTC. It is translated as CASSPYSAGANVLTF. This chain connects TRBV9 to TRBJ2-6; D gene ambiguous. This CDR3 region has 15 residues. V dropped 4 bases and J dropped 2 bases, with 10 bases sitting between them. The V gene's germline CDR1 is SGDLS and CDR2 YYNGEE.

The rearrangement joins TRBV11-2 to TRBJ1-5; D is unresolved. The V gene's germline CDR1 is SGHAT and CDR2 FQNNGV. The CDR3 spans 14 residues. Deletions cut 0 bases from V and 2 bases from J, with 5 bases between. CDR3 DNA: TGTGCCAGCAGCTTAGATGCGGGCAATCAGCCCCAGCATTTT. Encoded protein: CASSLDAGNQPQHF.

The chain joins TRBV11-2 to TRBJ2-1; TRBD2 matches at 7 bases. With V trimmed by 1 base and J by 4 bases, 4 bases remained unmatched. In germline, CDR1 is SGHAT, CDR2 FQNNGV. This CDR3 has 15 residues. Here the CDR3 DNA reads TGTGCCAGCAGCTTAGGGCTAGCGGTATACAATGAGCAGTTCTTC. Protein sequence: CASSLGLAVYNEQFF.

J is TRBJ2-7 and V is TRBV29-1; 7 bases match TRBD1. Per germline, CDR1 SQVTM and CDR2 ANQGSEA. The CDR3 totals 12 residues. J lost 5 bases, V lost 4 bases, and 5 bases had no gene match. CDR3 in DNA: TGCAGCGTTGTACAGGGGATCAACGAGCAGTACTTC. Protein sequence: CSVVQGINEQYF.